This paragraph covers one T cell receptor (beta chain) sequence. Its antigen is as yet unknown. Within the sample, other DNA sequences also encode this same CDR3. Libraries were prepared by immunoSEQ multiplex PCR; TCRdb keeps only in-frame clonotypes and omits some of them. Here the sample spans some 200,000 clones, 75% to 80% being singletons. The data stem from a study of cytotoxic CD8 clonotypes in ibrutinib-treated CLL. Overall study context: Researchers reported over nine relapsed/refractory and 15 treatment-naive patients, 17 to 18 of them IGHV unmutated. Responses: around 25 partial, 2 complete; after median around 64 months, around 15 stayed remitted, approximately twelve progressed. General study points: Clonality correlated strongly with circulating CD8+ T cells and exceeded age-matched healthy donors at baseline. Upon ibrutinib response clonality rose, and upon progression it fell back toward baseline.

The CDR3 contains 13 residues. V shed 1 base and J shed 4 bases, with 9 bases lying between them. The germline V gene encodes CDR1 SGHRS and CDR2 YFSETQ. This sequence was found in a human donor with chronic lymphocytic leukemia. The starting material was PBMCs, obtained after 12 months of ibrutinib treatment. V usage is TRBV5-1 and J usage is TRBJ2-7; D may match TRBD1 or TRBD2 (6 bases each). CDR3 amino acids: CASSLSGAYEQYF. CDR3 bases: TGCGCCAGCAGCTTGTCGGGGGCGTACGAGCAGTACTTC.